Presented here are 5 T cell receptor beta chains from one specimen sequenced in a study of radiotherapy plus CTLA-4 blockade in lung cancer. Sequencing was performed with immunoSEQ multiplex PCR; in TCRdb, only in-frame clones are kept and a portion is missing. The repertoire holds about 80,000 clones, 78% seen once, with 22% in the top ten. The sample consisted of peripheral blood, taken from a patient treated with radiotherapy plus ipilimumab. Receptors originate from a human donor with non-small cell lung cancer whose response to radiotherapy plus ipilimumab could not be evaluated. Some clones in this sample may be carry-over from other donors' samples.

The chain carries TRBV28 and TRBJ2-5; D remains unclear. Judging by the DNA end, TRBJ2-7 fits better; the J call may be wrong. This CDR3 is 13 amino acids long. Per germline, CDR1 MDHEN and CDR2 SYDVKM. Here the CDR3 DNA reads TGTGCCAGCAGTCCCACAGATACCTACGAGCAGTACTTC. Its translation: CASSPTDTYEQYF.

The rearrangement links TRBV6-1 to TRBJ1-5; tentative D call: TRBD1 (6 bases). This CDR3 spans 14 amino acids. In germline, CDR1 is MNHNS, CDR2 SASEGT. V was pared by 7 bases and J by 0 bases, with 10 bases between. CDR3 amino acids: CASTGVYSNQPQHF. In nucleotides, the CDR3 is TGTGCCAGCACAGGGGTGTATAGCAATCAGCCCCAGCATTTT.

The rearrangement links TRBV6-1 to TRBJ1-2, with D perhaps TRBD1 (5 bases). The CDR3 extends over 15 amino acids. Trimming stripped 2 bases from V and 7 bases from J, with 17 bases between. Looked up from germline, CDR1 is MNHNS and CDR2 is SASEGT. This CDR3 reads CASSESVTGRFGYTF. For the CDR3, the DNA is TGTGCCAGCAGTGAAAGCGTTACAGGAAGATTTGGCTACACCTTC.

Of note for this clone: Given the absence of the conserved phenylalanine or tryptophan at the CDR3 end, a read error is likely. The chain carries TRBV30 and TRBJ2-7, with D perhaps matching TRBD1 (5 bases). The CDR3 has 12 residues. Trimming took 4 bases from V and 3 from J, leaving 10 bases between them. Germline V gene sequence: CDR1 GTSNPN, CDR2 SVGIG (reference sequence). CDR3 coding DNA: TGTGCCTGGACCAGGGATGGCTACGAGCAGTACCTC. As protein: CAWTRDGYEQYL.

The V and J genes are TRBV28 and TRBJ1-6; 7 bases are a match to TRBD1. CDR1 is MDHEN and CDR2 is SYDVKM in the germline V gene. V lost 0 bases to trimming and J lost 9 bases; unmatched junction nucleotides: 14. CDR3 length equals 18 residues. The CDR3 here is CASSLWSSGGSWGSPLHF. CDR3 in DNA: TGTGCCAGCAGTTTATGGTCCTCAGGGGGATCCTGGGGTTCACCCCTCCACTTT.